The 2 T cell receptor beta chains below all came from one sample that was sequenced in a study of blood T cell repertoires in COVID-19. The data were produced by immunoSEQ multiplex PCR, yet TCRdb's version contains in-frame clones alone and is incomplete. The table records 55,000 to 80,000 clones, around 85% of them present only once. Sequenced: peripheral blood. The receptors stem from a human donor in a cohort sampled during active COVID-19.

The CDR3 DNA is TGTGCCAGCAGGCCTCCGGGACAGGGTCAGAATAATTCACCCCTCCACTTT. Encoded protein: CASRPPGQGQNNSPLHF. This rearrangement joins TRBV2 to TRBJ1-6; 9 bases map to TRBD1. Looked up from germline, CDR1 is SNHLY and CDR2 is FYNNEI. Trimming at V came to 6 bases and at J to 5 bases, leaving 11 bases not matched to a gene. The CDR3 sequence is 17 residues long.

This clone has only one observation. The genes are TRBV6-4 and TRBJ1-1; D ambiguous. V lost 3 bases and J lost 4, with 9 bases in between. The CDR3 contains 13 residues. Germline CDR1 MRHNA, CDR2 SNTAGT. The CDR3 coding sequence is TGTGCCAGCAGTGAGATCCGGGGCACTGAAGCTTTCTTT. Protein product: CASSEIRGTEAFF.